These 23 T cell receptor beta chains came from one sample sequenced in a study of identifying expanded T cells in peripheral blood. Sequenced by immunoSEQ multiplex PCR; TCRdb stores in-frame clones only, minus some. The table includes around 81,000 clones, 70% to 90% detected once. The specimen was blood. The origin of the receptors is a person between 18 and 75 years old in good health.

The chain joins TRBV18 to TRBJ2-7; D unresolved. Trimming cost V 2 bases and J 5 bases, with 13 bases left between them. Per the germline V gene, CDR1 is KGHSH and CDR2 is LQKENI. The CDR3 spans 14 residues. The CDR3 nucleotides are TGTGCCAGCTCACCAGACCCCAGTCCCGACGAGCAGTACTTC. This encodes CASSPDPSPDEQYF.

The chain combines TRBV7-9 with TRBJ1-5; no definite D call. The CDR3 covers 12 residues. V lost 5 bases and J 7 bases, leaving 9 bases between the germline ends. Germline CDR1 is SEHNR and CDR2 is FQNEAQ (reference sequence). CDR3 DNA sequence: TGTGCCAGCAGCGCCTGGCAACAGCCCCAGCATTTT. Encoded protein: CASSAWQQPQHF.

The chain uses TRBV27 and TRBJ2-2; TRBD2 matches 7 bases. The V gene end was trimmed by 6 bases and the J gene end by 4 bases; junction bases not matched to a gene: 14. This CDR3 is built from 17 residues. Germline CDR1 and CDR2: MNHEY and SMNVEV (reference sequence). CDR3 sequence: CASRSPGGGLGTGELFF. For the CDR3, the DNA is TGTGCCAGCAGATCCCCTGGGGGAGGGTTGGGCACCGGGGAGCTGTTTTTT.

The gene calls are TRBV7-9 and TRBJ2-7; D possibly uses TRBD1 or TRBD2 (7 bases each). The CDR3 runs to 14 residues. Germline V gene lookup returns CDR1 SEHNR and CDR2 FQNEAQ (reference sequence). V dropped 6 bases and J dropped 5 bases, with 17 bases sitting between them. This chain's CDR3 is CASRSRGGPNEQYF. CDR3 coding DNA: TGTGCCAGCAGGTCCAGGGGGGGCCCGAACGAGCAGTACTTC.

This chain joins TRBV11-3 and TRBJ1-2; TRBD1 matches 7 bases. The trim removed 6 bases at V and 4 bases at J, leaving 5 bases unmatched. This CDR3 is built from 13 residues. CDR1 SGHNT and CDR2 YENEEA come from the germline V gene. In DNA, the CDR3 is TGTGCCAGCAGAGGGACAGAACCCTATGGCTACACCTTC. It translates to CASRGTEPYGYTF. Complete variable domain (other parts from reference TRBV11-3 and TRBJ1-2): EAGVVQSPRYKIIEKKQPVAFWCNPISGHNTLYWYLQNLGQGPELLIRYENEEAVDDSQLPKDRFSAERLKGVDSTLKIQPAELGDSAVYLCASRGTEPYGYTFGSGTRLTVV.

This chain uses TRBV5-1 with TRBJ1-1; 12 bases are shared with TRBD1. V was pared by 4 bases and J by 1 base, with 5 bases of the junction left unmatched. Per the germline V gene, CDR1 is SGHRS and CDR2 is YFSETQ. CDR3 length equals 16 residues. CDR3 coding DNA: TGCGCCAGCAGCCCCGGGACAGGGGGCTCGAACACTGAAGCTTTCTTT. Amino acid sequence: CASSPGTGGSNTEAFF. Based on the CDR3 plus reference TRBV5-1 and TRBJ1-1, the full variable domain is KAGVTQTPRYLIKTRGQQVTLSCSPISGHRSVSWYQQTPGQGLQFLFEYFSETQRNKGNFPGRFSGRQFSNSRSEMNVSTLELGDSALYLCASSPGTGGSNTEAFFGQGTRLTVV.

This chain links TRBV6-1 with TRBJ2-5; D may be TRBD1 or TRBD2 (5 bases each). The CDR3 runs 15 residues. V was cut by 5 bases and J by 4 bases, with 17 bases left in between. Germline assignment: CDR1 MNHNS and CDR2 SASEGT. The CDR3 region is CASSPLRDGLETQYF. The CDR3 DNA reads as TGTGCCAGCAGTCCACTTCGGGACGGATTAGAGACCCAGTACTTC.

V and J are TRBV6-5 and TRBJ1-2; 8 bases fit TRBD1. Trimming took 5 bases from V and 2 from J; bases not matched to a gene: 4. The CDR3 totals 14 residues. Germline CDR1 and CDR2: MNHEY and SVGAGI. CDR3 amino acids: CASSRGQANYGYTF. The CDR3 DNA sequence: TGTGCCAGCAGTCGGGGACAGGCAAACTATGGCTACACCTTC.

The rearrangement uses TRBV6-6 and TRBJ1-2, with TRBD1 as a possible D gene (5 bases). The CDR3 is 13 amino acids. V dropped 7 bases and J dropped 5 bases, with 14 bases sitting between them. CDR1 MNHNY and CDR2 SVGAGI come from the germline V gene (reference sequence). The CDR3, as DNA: TGTGCCAGCACACCAGGGTCTAGATATGGCTACACCTTC. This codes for CASTPGSRYGYTF.

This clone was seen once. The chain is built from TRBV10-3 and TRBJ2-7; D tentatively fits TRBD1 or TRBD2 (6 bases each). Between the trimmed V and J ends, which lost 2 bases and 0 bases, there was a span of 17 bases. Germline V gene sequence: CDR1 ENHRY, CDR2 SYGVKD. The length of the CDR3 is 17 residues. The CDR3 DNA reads TGTGCCATCAGTGAGGCCACAGGGAAGGGGGGCTCCTACGAGCAGTACTTC. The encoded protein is CAISEATGKGGSYEQYF.

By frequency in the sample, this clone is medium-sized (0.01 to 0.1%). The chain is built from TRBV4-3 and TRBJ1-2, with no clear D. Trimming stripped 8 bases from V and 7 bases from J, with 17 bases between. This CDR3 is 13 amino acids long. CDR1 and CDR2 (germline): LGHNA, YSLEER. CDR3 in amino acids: CASASVGLGGYTF. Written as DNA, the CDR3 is TGCGCCAGCGCATCCGTGGGGTTGGGTGGCTACACCTTC.

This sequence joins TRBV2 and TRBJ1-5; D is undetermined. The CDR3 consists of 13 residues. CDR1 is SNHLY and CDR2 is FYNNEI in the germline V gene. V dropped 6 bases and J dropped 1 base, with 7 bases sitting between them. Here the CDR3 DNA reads TGTGCCAGCAGATGGAGCAGCAATCAGCCCCAGCATTTT. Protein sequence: CASRWSSNQPQHF.

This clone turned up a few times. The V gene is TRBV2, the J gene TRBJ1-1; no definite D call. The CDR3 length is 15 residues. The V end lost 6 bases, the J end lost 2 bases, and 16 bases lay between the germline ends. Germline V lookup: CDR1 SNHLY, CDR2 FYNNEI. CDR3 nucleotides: TGTGCCAGCAGCTCCGGGTATGGCCTTAACACTGAAGCTTTCTTT. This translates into CASSSGYGLNTEAFF.

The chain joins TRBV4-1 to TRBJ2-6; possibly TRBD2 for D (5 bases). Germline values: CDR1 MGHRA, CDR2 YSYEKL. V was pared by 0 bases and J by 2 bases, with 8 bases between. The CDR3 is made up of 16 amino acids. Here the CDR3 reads CASSQDHGTGANVLTF. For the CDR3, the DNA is TGCGCCAGCAGCCAAGATCACGGGACTGGGGCCAACGTCCTGACTTTC.

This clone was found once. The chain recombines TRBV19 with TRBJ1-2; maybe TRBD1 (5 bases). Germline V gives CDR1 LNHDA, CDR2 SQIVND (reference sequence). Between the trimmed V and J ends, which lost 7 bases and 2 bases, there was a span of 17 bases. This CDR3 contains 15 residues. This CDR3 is CASTDFGATNYGYTF. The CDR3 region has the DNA TGTGCCAGTACGGATTTTGGGGCCACAAACTATGGCTACACCTTC.

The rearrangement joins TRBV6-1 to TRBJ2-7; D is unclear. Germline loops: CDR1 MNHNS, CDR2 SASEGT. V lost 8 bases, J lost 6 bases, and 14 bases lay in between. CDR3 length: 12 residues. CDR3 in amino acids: CASHLQGGEQYF. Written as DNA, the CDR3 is TGTGCCAGCCACCTCCAAGGCGGCGAGCAGTACTTC.

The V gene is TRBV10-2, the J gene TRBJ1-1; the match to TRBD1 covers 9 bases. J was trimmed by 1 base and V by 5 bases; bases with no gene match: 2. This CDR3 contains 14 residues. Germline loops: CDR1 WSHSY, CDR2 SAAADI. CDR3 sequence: CASSTTGGNTEAFF. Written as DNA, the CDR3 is TGCGCCAGCAGTACGACAGGGGGGAACACTGAAGCTTTCTTT.

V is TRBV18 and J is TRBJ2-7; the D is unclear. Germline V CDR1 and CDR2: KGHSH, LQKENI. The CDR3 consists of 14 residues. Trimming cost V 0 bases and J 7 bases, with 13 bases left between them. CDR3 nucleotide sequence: TGTGCCAGCTCACCACCGGGTCTAACAGATGAGCAGTACTTC. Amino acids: CASSPPGLTDEQYF.

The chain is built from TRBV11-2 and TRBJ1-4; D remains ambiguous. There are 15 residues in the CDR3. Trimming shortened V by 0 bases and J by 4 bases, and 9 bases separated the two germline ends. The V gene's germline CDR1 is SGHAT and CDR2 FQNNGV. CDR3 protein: CASSLDRGGNEKLFF. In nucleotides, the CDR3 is TGTGCCAGCAGCTTAGACAGAGGAGGTAATGAAAAACTGTTTTTT. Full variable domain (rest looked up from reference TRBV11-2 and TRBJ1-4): EAGVAQSPRYKIIEKRQSVAFWCNPISGHATLYWYQQILGQGPKLLIQFQNNGVVDDSQLPKDRFSAERLKGVDSTLKIQPAKLEDSAVYLCASSLDRGGNEKLFFGSGTQLSVL.

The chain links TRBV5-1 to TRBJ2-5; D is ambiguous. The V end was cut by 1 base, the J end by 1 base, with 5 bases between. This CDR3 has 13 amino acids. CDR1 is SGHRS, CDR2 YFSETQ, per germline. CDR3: CASSLRGQETQYF. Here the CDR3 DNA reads TGCGCCAGCAGCTTGAGAGGCCAAGAGACCCAGTACTTC.

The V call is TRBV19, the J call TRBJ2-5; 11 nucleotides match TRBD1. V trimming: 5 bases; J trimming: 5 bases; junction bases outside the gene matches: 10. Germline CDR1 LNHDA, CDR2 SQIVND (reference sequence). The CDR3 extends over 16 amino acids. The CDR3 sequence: CASSLSSGTGGETQYF. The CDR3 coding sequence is TGTGCCAGTAGTTTATCCTCCGGGACAGGGGGGGAGACCCAGTACTTC.

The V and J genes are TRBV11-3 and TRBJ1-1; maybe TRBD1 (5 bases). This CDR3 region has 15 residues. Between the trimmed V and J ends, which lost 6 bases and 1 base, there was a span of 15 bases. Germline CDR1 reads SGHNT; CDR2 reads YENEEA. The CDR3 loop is CASSRAGTANTEAFF. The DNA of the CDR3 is TGTGCCAGCAGTAGAGCCGGGACGGCGAACACTGAAGCTTTCTTT.

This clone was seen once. The CDR3 nucleotides are TGTGCCAGTAAAGGGGAATTTAATCAGCCCCAGCATTTT. Amino acids: CASKGEFNQPQHF. The chain is built from TRBV19 and TRBJ1-5; tentative D call: TRBD1 (5 bases). CDR3 size: 13 residues. Per germline, CDR1 LNHDA and CDR2 SQIVND (reference sequence). V gave up 7 bases and J gave up 4 bases, with 11 bases separating them.